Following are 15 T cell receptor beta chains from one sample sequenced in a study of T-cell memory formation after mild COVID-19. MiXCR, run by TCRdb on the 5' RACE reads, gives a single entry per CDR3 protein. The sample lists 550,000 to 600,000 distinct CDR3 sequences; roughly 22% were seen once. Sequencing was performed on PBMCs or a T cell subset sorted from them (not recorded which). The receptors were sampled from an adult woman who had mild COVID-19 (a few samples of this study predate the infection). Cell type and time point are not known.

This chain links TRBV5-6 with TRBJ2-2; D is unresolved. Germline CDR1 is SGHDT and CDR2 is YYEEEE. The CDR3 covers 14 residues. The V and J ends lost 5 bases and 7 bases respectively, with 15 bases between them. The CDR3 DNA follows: TGTGCCAGCAGTTCGGACCAGGCCATCGGGGAGCTGTTTTTT. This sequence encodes CASSSDQAIGELFF.

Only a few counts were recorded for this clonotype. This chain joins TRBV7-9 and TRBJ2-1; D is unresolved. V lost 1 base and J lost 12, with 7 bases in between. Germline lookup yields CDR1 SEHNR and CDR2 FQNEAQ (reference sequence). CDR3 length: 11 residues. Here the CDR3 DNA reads TGTGCCAGCAGCTTAGGGCCCGTGCAGTTCTTC. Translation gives CASSLGPVQFF.

Written as DNA, the CDR3 is TGTGCTAGTGGTTTGCTGGACAGGACCTATGGCTACACCTTC. It encodes CASGLLDRTYGYTF. The rearrangement uses TRBV12-5 and TRBJ1-2; 7 nucleotides match TRBD1. The CDR3 sequence is 14 residues long. From germline, CDR1 is LGHNT and CDR2 FRNRAP. V was pared by 2 bases and J by 4 bases, with 4 bases of the junction left unmatched.

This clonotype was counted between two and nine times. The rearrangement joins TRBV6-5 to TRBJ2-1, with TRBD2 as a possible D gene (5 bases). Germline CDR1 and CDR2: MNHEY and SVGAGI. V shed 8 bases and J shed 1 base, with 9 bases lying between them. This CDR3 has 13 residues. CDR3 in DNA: TGTGCCAGCGGACTTCGATCCTACAATGAGCAGTTCTTC. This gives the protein CASGLRSYNEQFF.

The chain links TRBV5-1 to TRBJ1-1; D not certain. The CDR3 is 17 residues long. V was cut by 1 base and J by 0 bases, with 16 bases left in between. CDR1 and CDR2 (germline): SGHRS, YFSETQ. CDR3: CASSLSPIREMNTEAFF. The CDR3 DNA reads TGCGCCAGCAGCTTGAGTCCTATCCGAGAAATGAACACTGAAGCTTTCTTT.

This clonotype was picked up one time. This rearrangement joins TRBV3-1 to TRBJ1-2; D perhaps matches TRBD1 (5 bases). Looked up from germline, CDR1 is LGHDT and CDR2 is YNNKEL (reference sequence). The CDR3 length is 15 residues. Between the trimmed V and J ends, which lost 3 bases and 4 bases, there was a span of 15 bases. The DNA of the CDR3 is TGTGCCAGCAGCCACCCTATGGGGGACGTCTATGGCTACACCTTC. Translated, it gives CASSHPMGDVYGYTF. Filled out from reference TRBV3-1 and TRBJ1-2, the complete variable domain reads DTAVSQTPKYLVTQMGNDKSIKCEQNLGHDTMYWYKQDSKKFLKIMFSYNNKELIINETVPNRFSPKSPDKAHLNLHINSLELGDSAVYFCASSHPMGDVYGYTFGSGTRLTVV.

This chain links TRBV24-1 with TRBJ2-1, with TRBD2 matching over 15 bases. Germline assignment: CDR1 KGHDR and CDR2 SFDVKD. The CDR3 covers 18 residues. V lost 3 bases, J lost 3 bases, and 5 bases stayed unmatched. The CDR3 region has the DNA TGTGCCACCAGTGATCCGGGACTAGCGGGAGGACTCTACAATGAGCAGTTCTTC. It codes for CATSDPGLAGGLYNEQFF.

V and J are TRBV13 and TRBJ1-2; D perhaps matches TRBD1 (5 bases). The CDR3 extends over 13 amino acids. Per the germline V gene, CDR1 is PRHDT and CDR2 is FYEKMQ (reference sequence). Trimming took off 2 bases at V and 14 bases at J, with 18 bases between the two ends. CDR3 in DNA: TGTGCCAGCAGCTTAAACCTGCGGGGCTCGGGGACCTTC. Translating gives CASSLNLRGSGTF.

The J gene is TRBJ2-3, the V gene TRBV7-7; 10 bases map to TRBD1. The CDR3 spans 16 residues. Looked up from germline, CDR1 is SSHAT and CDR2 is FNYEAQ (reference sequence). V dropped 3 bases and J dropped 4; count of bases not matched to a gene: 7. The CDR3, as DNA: TGTGCCAGCAGCTTGGGGGACAGGGGAGGTTCAGATACGCAGTATTTT. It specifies CASSLGDRGGSDTQYF.

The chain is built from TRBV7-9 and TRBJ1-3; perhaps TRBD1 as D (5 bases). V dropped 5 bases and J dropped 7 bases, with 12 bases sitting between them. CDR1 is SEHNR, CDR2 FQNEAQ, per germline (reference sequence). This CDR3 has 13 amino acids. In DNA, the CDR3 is TGTGCCAGCAGCCTCCTCCAGGGTAACACCATATATTTT. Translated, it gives CASSLLQGNTIYF. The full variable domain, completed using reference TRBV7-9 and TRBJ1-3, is DTGVSQNPRHKITKRGQNVTFRCDPISEHNRLYWYRQTLGQGPEFLTYFQNEAQLEKSRLLSDRFSAERPKGSFSTLEIQRTEQGDSAMYLCASSLLQGNTIYFGEGSWLTVV.

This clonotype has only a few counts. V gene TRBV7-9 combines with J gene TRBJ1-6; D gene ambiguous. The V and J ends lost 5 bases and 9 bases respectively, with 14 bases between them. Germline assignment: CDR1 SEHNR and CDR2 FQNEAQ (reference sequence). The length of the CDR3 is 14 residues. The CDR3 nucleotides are TGTGCCAGCAGCCGGGCTCCGAATGGTTCACCCCTCCACTTT. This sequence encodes CASSRAPNGSPLHF.

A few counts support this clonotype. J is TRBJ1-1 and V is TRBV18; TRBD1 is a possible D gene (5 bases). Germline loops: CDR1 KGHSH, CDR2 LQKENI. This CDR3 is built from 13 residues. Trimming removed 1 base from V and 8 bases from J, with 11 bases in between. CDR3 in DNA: TGTGCCAGCTCACCACAGAAGGGGTCGGAAGCTTTCTTT. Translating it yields CASSPQKGSEAFF.

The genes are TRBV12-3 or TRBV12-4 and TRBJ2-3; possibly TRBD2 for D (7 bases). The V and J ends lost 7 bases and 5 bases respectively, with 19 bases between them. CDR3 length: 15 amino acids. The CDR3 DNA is TGTGCCAGCACCCTAGCGGAGGACAGCCGAGATACGCAGTATTTT. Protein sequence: CASTLAEDSRDTQYF.

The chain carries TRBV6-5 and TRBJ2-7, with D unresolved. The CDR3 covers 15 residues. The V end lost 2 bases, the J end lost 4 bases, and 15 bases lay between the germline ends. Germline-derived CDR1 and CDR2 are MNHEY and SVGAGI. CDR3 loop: CASSYGVGLSYEQYF. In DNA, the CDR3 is TGTGCCAGCAGTTACGGTGTGGGGTTATCATACGAGCAGTACTTC.

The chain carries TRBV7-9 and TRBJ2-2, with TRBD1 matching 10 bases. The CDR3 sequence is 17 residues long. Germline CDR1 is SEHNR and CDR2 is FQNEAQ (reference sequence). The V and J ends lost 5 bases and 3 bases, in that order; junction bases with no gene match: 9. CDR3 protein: CASSTQRQGAYTGELFF. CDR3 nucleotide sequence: TGTGCCAGCAGCACTCAACGACAGGGGGCCTACACCGGGGAGCTGTTTTTT.